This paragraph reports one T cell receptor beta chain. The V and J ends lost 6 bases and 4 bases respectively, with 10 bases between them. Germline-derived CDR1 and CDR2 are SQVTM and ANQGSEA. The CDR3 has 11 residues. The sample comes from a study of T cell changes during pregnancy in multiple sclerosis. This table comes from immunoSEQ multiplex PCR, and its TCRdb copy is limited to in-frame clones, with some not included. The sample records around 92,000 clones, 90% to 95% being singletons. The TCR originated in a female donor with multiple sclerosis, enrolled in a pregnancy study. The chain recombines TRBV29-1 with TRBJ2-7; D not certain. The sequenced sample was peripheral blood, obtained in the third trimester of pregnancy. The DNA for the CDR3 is TGCAGCGTCGAGGCCGCTTACGAGCAGTACTTC. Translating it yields CSVEAAYEQYF.